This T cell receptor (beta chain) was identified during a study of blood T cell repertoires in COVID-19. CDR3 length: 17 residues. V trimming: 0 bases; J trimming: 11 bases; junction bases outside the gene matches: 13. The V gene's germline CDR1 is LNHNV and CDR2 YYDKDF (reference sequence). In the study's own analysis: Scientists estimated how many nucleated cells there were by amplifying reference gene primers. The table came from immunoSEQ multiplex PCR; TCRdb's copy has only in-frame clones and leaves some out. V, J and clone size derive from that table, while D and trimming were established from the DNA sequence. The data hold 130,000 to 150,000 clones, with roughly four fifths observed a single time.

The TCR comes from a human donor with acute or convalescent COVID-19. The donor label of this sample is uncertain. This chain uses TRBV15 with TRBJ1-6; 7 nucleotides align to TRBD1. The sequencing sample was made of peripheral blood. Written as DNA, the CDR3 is TGTGCCACCAGCAGAGATAGACTCGGAGGGGGCACCCCACCCCTCCACTTT. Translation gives CATSRDRLGGGTPPLHF.